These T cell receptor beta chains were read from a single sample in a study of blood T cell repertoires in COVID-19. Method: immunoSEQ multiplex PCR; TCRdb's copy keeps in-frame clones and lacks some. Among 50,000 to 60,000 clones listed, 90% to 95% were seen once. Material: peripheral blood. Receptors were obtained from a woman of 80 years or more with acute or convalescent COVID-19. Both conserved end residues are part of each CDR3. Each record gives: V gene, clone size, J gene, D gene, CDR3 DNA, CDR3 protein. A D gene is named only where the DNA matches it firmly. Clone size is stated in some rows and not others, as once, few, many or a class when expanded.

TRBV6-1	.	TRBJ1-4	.	TGTGCCAGCAGTGAACCAAGTCATCGGGGTGAAAAACTGTTTTTT	CASSEPSHRGEKLFF
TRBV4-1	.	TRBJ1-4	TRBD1	TGCGCCAGCAGCCAAGCCGGGGCAGGGGGCTTGTCTTTTATCGGAGAAAAACTGTTTTTT	CASSQAGAGGLSFIGEKLFF
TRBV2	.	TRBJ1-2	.	TGTGCCAGCAGTTTCGACAGTTCCTATGGCTACACCTTC	CASSFDSSYGYTF
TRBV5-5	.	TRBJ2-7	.	TGTGCCAGCAGCCCTGTCACAGGCCTCTCTCCTGGAGAGCAGTACTTC	CASSPVTGLSPGEQYF
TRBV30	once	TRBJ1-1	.	TGTGCCTGGAGTGTAGGGGAATACACTGAAGCTTTCTTT	CAWSVGEYTEAFF
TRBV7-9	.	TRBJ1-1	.	TGTGCCAGCAGCTTAATCGACAGTAACACTGAAGCTTTCTTT	CASSLIDSNTEAFF
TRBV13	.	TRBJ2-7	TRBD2	TGTGCCAGCAGCGGCGGGAGGAGCTCCTACGAGCAGTACTTC	CASSGGRSSYEQYF
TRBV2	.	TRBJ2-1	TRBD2	TGTGCCAGCAATCTATTCCTAGCGGGAGCCAATGAGCAGTTCTTC	CASNLFLAGANEQFF
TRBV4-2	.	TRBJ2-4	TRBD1	TGTGCCAGCAGCCGAGAAGGGGGGACAGGGAGGAACATTCAGTACTTC	CASSREGGTGRNIQYF
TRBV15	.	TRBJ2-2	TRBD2	TGTGCCACCAGCAGGGGAATGGCGGGGGCGAACACCGGGGAGCTGTTTTTT	CATSRGMAGANTGELFF
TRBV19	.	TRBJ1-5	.	TGTGCCAGTAGGAAGAAGGACACAAGCAATCAGCCCCAGCATTTT	CASRKKDTSNQPQHF
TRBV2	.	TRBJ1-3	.	TGTGCCAGCATGCTTGGAGGATCGGGCTTCTCTGGAAACACCATATATTTT	CASMLGGSGFSGNTIYF
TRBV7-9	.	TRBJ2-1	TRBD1	TGTGCCAGCAGCCAAACTCCCGGGACAGGGGAACCCAATGAGCAGTTCTTC	CASSQTPGTGEPNEQFF
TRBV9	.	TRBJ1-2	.	TGTGCCAGCAGCACTGCCGGGACATTTAACTATGGCTACACCTTC	CASSTAGTFNYGYTF
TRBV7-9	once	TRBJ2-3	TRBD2	TGTGCCAGCAGCTCTCTAGCGGGACAATCGGATACGCAGTATTTT	CASSSLAGQSDTQYF
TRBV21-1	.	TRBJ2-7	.	TGTGCCAGCAGCAATACCCGGGACAGGGTTATTGGGCAGTACTTC	CASSNTRDRVIGQYF
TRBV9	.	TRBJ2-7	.	TGTGCCAGCAGCGGAGGAGAACATGGGAGTGTCGCCTACGAGCAGTACTTC	CASSGGEHGSVAYEQYF
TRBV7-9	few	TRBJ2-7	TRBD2	TGTGCCAGCAGCAATAGCGGGAGTCCCTACGAGCAGTACTTC	CASSNSGSPYEQYF
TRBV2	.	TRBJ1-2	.	TGTGCCAGCAGTGGCCGGACTAACAGTAACTATGGCTACACCTTC	CASSGRTNSNYGYTF
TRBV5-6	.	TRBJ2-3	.	TGTGCCAGCAGCTTAGGGCTAGCGCCCAATACGCAGTATTTT	CASSLGLAPNTQYF
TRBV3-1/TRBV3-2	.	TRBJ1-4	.	TGTGCCAGCAGCCAATTCTCAGGGTCCGGTAATGAAAAACTGTTTTTT	CASSQFSGSGNEKLFF
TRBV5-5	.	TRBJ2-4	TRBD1	TGTGCCAGCAGCTTGGGACAGGGGCTAGCCAAAAACATTCAGTACTTC	CASSLGQGLAKNIQYF
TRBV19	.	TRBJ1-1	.	TGTGCCAGTAGTAGCCAGGTGAACACTGAAGCTTTCTTT	CASSSQVNTEAFF
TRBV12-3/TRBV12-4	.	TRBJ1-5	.	TGTGCCAGCACCGGAGTTAGCAATCAGCCCCAGCATTTT	CASTGVSNQPQHF
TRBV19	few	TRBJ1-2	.	TGTGCCAGTAGTATAGCCCGCGGGGCATATTACTATGGCTACACCTTC	CASSIARGAYYYGYTF
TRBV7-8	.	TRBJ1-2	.	TGTGCCAGCAGCCCGACCCGGGGTGGGGTTGGCTACACCTTC	CASSPTRGGVGYTF
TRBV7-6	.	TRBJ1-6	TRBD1	TGTGCCAGCAGCTTAGTGGAGGGGGCGGATTCACCCCTCCACTTT	CASSLVEGADSPLHF
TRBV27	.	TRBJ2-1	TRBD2	TGTGCCAGCAGTTTGGCGGGACTAGTCTACAATGAGCAGTTCTTC	CASSLAGLVYNEQFF
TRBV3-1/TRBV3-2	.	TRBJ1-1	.	TGTGCCAGCAGCCACCACGGGGGGGGGAACACTGAAGCTTTCTTT	CASSHHGGGNTEAFF
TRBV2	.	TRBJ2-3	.	TGTGCCAGCAGTCCAATAGCGGATACGCAGTATTTT	CASSPIADTQYF
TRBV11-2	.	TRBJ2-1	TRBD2	TGTGCCAGCAGCTCAGAGAGGACTAGCGGGAGACACTCCTACAATGAGCAGTTCTTC	CASSSERTSGRHSYNEQFF
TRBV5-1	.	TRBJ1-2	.	TGCGCCAGCAGCTCCGGACAAATCAGGGACTATGGCTACACCTTC	CASSSGQIRDYGYTF
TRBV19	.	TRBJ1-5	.	TGTGCCGTTGGGTATGAGGGTCAGCCCCAGCATTTT	CAVGYEGQPQHF
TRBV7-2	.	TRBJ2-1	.	TGTGCCAGCAGCTTAACGGGAGTGGGGTCCTACAATGAGCAGTTCTTC	CASSLTGVGSYNEQFF
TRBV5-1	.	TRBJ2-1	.	TGCGCCAGCAGCTTGGTTTTTAGCGGTAGCTCCTACAATGAGCAGTTCTTC	CASSLVFSGSSYNEQFF
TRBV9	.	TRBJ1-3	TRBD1	TGTGCCAGCAGCGTTACAGGGGACATCTCTGGAAACACCATATATTTT	CASSVTGDISGNTIYF
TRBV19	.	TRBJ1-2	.	TGTGCCAGTAGTATTAGTCCTACCTATGGCTACACCTTC	CASSISPTYGYTF
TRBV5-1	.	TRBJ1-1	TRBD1	TGCGCCAGCAGCTGGGGGCGTGGACAGGGGAACACTGAAGCTTTCTTT	CASSWGRGQGNTEAFF
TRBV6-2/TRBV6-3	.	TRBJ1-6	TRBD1	TGTGCCAGCAGTTACCCACGAACAGGGGTAAATTCACCCCTCCACTTT	CASSYPRTGVNSPLHF
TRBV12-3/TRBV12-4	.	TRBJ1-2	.	TGTGCCAGCAGTTTCGGACAGACGGGCTACACCTTC	CASSFGQTGYTF
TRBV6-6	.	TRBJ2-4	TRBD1	TGTGCCAGCAGCCCCAACCGGGACAGGGTGAACATTCAGTACTTC	CASSPNRDRVNIQYF
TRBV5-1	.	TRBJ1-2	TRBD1	TGCGCCAGCAGCACGGACAGGGGTGGCTACACCTTC	CASSTDRGGYTF
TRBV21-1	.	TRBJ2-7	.	TGTGCCCCCGGCACGCTAGCGGGGCCCTACGAGCAGTACTTC	CAPGTLAGPYEQYF
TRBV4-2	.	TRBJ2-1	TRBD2	TGTGCCAGCAGCAGTGGGACTAGCGGGAGTCAATTCGAGCAGTTCTTC	CASSSGTSGSQFEQFF
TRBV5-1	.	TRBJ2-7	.	TGCGCCAGCAGCTTGGAGGCAGGGTCCTACGAGCAGTACTTC	CASSLEAGSYEQYF
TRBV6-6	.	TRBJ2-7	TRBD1	TGTGCCAGCAGTTACTCGGACAGGGGGTCTCACGAGCAGTACTTC	CASSYSDRGSHEQYF
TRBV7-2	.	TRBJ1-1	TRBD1	TGTGCCAGCAGCTTACTAACAGGGGCGAACACTGAAGCTTTCTTT	CASSLLTGANTEAFF
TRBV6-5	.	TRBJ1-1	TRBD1	TGTGCCAGCAGTTACTTTTCGACGAGGGGGCGCGTTGAAGCTTTCTTT	CASSYFSTRGRVEAFF
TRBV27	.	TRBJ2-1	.	TGTGATCCTTATGAGCAGTTCTTC	CDPYEQFF
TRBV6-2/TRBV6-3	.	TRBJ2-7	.	TGTGCCAGCAGTTCTAGCGCTCAAGGCGAATACGAGCAGTACTTC	CASSSSAQGEYEQYF
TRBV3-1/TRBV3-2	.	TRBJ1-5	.	TGTGCCAGCAGCCTACAGGGCACGCAGCCCCAGCATTTT	CASSLQGTQPQHF
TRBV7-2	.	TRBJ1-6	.	TGTGCCAGCAGCTTAGTAGGGGGAGTCCATTCACCCCTCCACTTT	CASSLVGGVHSPLHF
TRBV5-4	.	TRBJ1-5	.	TGTGCCAGCAGCCTGGGGACTCCCGGGGAGGGTCAGCCCCAGCATTTT	CASSLGTPGEGQPQHF